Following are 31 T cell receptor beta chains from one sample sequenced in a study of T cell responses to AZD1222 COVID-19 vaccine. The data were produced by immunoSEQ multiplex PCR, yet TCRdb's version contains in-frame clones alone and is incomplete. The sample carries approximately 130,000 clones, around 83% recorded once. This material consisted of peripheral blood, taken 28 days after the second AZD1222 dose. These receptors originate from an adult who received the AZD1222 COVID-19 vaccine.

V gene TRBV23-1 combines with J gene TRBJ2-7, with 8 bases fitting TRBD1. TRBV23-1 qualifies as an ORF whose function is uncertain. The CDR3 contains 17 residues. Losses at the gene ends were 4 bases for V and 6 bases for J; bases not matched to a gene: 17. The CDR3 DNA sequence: TGCGCCAGCAGTCTCCCCCGGTCGGGGACAGGCAGGCGCGAGCAGTACTTC. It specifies CASSLPRSGTGRREQYF.

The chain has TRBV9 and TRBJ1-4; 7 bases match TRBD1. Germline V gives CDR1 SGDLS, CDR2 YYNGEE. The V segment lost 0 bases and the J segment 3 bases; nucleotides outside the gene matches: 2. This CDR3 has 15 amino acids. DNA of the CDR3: TGTGCCAGCAGCGTAGAGGGGGCTGCTAATGAAAAACTGTTTTTT. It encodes CASSVEGAANEKLFF.

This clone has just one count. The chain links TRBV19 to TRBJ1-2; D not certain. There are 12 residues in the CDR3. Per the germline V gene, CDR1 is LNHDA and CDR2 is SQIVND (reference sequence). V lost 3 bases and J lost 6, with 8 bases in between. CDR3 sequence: CASSIGWDGYTF. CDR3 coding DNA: TGTGCCAGTAGTATTGGCTGGGATGGCTACACCTTC. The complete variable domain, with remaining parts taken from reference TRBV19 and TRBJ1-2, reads DGGITQSPKYLFRKEGQNVTLSCEQNLNHDAMYWYRQDPGQGLRLIYYSQIVNDFQKGDIAEGYSVSREKKESFPLTVTSAQKNPTAFYLCASSIGWDGYTFGSGTRLTVV.

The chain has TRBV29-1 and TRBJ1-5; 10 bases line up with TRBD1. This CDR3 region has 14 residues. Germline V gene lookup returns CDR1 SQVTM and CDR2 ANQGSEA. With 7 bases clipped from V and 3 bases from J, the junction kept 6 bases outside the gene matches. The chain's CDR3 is CSARTGGINQPQHF. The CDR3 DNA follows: TGCAGCGCTCGGACAGGGGGTATCAATCAGCCCCAGCATTTT.

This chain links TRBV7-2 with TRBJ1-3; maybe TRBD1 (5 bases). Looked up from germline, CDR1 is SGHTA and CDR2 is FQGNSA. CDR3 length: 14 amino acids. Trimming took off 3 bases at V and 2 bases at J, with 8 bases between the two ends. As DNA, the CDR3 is TGTGCCAGCAGCTTCAGGGAGGCTGGAAACACCATATATTTT. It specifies CASSFREAGNTIYF.

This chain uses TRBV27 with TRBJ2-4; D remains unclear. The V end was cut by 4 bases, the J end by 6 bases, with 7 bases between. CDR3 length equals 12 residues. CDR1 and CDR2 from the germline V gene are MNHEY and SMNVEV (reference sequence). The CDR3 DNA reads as TGTGCCAGCAGTTCGGGCTTAAACATTCAGTACTTC. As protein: CASSSGLNIQYF.

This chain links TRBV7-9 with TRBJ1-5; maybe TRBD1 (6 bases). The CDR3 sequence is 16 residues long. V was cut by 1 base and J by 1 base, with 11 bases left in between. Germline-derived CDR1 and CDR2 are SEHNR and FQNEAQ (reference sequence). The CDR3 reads CASSLGGLRSNQPQHF. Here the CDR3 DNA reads TGTGCCAGCAGCTTAGGGGGGCTGAGGAGCAATCAGCCCCAGCATTTT.

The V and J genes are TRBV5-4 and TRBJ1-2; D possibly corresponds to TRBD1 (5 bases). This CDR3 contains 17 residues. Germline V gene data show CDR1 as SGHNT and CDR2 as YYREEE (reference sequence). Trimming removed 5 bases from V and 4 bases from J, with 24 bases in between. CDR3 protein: CASRPSGTLLRGYGYTF. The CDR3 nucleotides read TGTGCCAGCAGACCCTCGGGGACCTTACTTAGGGGCTATGGCTACACCTTC.

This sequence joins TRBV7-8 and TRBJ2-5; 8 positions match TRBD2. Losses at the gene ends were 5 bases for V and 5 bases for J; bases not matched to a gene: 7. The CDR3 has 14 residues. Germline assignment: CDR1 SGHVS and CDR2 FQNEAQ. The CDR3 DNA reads TGTGCCAGCAGCCCGGGGGGGCCCGGGGAGACCCAGTACTTC. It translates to CASSPGGPGETQYF. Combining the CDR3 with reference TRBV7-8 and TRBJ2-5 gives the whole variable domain GAGVSQSPRYKVAKRGQDVALRCDPISGHVSLFWYQQALGQGPEFLTYFQNEAQLDKSGLPSDRFFAERPEGSVSTLKIQRTQQEDSAVYLCASSPGGPGETQYFGPGTRLLVL.

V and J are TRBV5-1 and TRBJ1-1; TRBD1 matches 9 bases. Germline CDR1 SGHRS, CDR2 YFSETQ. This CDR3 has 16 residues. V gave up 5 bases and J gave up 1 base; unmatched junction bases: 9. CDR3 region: CASRGGTGNPNTEAFF. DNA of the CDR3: TGCGCCAGCAGGGGCGGGACAGGGAATCCGAACACTGAAGCTTTCTTT.

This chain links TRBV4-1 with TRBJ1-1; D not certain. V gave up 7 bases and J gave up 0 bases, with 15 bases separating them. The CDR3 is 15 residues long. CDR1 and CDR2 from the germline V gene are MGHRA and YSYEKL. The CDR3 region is CASTSKPAMNTEAFF. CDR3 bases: TGCGCCAGCACCTCGAAACCAGCCATGAACACTGAAGCTTTCTTT.

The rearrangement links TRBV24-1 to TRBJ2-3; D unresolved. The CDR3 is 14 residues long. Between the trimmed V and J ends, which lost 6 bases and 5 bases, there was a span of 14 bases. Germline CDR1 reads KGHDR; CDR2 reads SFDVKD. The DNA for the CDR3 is TGTGCCACCAGTCCGCCAAACCTTGTAGATACGCAGTATTTT. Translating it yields CATSPPNLVDTQYF.

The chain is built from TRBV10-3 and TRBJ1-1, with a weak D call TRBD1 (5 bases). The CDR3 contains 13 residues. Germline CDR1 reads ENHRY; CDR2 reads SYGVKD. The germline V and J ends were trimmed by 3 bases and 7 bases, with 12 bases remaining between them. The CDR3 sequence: CAISDLSGGEAFF. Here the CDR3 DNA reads TGTGCCATCAGTGATCTCTCGGGGGGTGAAGCTTTCTTT.

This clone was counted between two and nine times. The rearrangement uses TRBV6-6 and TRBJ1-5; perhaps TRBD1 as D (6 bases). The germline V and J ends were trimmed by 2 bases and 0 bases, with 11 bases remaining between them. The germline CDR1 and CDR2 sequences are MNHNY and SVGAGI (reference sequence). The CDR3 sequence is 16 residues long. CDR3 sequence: CASSYNPGDSNQPQHF. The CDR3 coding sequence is TGTGCCAGCAGTTACAATCCAGGGGATAGCAATCAGCCCCAGCATTTT.

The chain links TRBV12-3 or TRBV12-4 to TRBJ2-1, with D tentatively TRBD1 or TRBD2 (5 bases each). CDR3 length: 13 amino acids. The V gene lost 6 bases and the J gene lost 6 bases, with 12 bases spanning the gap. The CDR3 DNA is TGTGCCAGCAGGACTACAGGATTCAATGAGCAGTTCTTC. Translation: CASRTTGFNEQFF.

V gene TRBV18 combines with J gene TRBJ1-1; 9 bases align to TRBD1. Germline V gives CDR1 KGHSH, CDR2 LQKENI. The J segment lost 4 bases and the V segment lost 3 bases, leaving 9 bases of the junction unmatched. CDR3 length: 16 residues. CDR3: CASSPTGTGRGTEAFF. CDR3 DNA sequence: TGTGCCAGCTCACCTACCGGGACAGGGAGAGGCACTGAAGCTTTCTTT.

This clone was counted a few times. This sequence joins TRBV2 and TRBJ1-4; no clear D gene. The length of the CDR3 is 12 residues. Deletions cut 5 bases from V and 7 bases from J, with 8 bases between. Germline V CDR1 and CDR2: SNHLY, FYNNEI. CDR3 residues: CASSRTGEKLFF. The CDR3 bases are TGTGCCAGCAGTAGGACCGGTGAAAAACTGTTTTTT.

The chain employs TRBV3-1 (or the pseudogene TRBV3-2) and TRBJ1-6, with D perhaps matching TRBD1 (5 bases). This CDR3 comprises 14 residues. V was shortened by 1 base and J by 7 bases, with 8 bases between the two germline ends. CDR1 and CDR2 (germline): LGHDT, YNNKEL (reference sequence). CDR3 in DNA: TGTGCCAGCAGCCAAGGGGGGGTCAATTCACCCCTCCACTTT. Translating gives CASSQGGVNSPLHF.

This CDR3 is CASLASGSYNEQFF. The DNA for the CDR3 is TGTGCCAGCTTAGCTAGCGGATCCTACAATGAGCAGTTCTTC. This rearrangement joins TRBV2 to TRBJ2-1; TRBD2 aligns across 7 bases. V was pared by 8 bases and J by 1 base, with 5 bases of the junction left unmatched. The CDR3 covers 14 residues. CDR1 and CDR2 from the germline V gene are SNHLY and FYNNEI.

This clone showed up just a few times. The CDR3, as DNA: TGTGCCAGCAGCCCTTCGGAGCAGTACTTC. This encodes CASSPSEQYF. V is TRBV5-8 and J is TRBJ2-7; D is unresolved. CDR1 and CDR2 from the germline V gene are SGHTS and YDEGEE. The V gene lost 4 bases and the J gene lost 7 bases, with 6 bases spanning the gap. This CDR3 comprises 10 residues. Combining the CDR3 with reference TRBV5-8 and TRBJ2-7 gives the whole variable domain EAGVTQSPTHLIKTRGQQATLRCSPISGHTSVYWYQQALGLGLQFLLWYDEGEERNRGNFPPRFSGRQFPNYSSELNVNALELEDSALYLCASSPSEQYFGPGTRLTVT.

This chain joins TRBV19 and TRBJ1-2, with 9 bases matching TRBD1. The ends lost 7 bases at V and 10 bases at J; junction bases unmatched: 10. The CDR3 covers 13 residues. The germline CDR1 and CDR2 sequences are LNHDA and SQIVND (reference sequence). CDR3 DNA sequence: TGTGCCAGTACCCCAGACAGGGGGAGAGACTACACCTTC. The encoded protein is CASTPDRGRDYTF.

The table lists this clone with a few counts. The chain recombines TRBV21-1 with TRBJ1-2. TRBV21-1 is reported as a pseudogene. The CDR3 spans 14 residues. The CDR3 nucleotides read TGTGCCAGCAACAACCCTAATGGAAGCTGTGGCTACACCTTC. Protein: CASNNPNGSCGYTF.

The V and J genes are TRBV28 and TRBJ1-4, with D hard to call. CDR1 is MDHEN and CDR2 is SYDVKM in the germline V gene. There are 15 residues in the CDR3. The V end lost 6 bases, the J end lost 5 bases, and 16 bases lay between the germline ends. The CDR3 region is CASSYTMSRNEKLFF. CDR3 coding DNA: TGTGCCAGCAGCTATACGATGTCCCGCAATGAAAAACTGTTTTTT.

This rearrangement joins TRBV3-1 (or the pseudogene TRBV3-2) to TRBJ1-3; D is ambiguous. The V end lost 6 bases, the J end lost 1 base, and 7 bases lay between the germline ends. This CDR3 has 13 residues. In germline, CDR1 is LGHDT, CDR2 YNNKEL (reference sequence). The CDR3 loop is CASRISSGNTIYF. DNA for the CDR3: TGTGCCAGCAGGATAAGTTCTGGAAACACCATATATTTT.

CDR3 loop: CASSFDAEETQYF. In nucleotides, the CDR3 is TGTGCCAGCAGCTTTGACGCCGAAGAGACCCAGTACTTC. The chain carries TRBV7-2 and TRBJ2-5; D ambiguous. This CDR3 is 13 amino acids long. Germline CDR1 and CDR2: SGHTA and FQGNSA. The V end was cut by 3 bases, the J end by 3 bases, with 8 bases between.

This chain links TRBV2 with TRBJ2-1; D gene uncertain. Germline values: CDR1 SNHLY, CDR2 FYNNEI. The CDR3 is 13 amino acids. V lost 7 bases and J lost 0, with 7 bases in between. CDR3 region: CASTVISYNEQFF. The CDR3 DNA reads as TGTGCCAGCACGGTAATCTCCTACAATGAGCAGTTCTTC.

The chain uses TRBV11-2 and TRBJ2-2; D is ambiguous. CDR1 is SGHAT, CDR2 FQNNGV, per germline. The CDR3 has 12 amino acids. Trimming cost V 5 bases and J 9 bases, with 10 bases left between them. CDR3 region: CASSPRSWELFF. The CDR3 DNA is TGTGCCAGCAGCCCTCGGAGCTGGGAGCTGTTTTTT.

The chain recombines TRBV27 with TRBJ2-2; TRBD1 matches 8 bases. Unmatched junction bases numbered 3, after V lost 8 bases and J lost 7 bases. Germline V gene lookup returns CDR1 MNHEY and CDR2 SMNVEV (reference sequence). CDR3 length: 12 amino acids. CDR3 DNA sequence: TGTGCCAGCTGGACAGGGTACGGGGAGCTGTTTTTT. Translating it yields CASWTGYGELFF.

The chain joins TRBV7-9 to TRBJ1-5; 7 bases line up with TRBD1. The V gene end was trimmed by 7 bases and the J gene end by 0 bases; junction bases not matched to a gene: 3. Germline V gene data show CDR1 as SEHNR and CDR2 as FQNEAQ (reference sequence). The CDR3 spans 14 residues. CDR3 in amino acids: CASTQGGSNQPQHF. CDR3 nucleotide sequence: TGTGCCAGCACTCAGGGGGGTAGCAATCAGCCCCAGCATTTT.

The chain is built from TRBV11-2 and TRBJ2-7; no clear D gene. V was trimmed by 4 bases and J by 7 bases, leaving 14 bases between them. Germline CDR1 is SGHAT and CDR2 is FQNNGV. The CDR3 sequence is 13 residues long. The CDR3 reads CASSSQGHSEQYF. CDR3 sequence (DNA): TGTGCCAGCAGCTCTCAAGGGCATTCAGAGCAGTACTTC.

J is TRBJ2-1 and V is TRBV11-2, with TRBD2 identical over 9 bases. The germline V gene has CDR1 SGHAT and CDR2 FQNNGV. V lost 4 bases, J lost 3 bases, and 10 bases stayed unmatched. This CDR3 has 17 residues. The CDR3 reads CASSSHVGGGDYNEQFF. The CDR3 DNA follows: TGTGCCAGCAGCTCCCATGTCGGCGGGGGGGACTACAATGAGCAGTTCTTC.